A selection of T cell receptor beta chains follows, all from one sample in a study of blood T cell repertoires in COVID-19. Produced via immunoSEQ multiplex PCR; TCRdb's table is partial and in-frame only. The table includes about 190,000 clones, 65% to 85% detected once. The sample consisted of PBMCs or T cells enriched from blood (not recorded which). These receptors all come from a woman aged 25 to 39 who had recovered from COVID-19. CDR3s include the opening cysteine and the closing phenylalanine or tryptophan. D genes are given only for firm matches. The listing skips clone size in some rows; elsewhere it reads once, few, many or a size class.

>.|.|TRBJ1-1|TRBV28
CASSFFRVAEAFF
TGTGCCAGCAGTTTCTTTCGGGTTGCTGAAGCTTTCTTT
>.|.|TRBJ2-5|TRBV29-1
CSGKRGKAFPTTLETQYF
TGCAGCGGCAAAAGGGGGAAGGCTTTTCCAACCACCCTGGAGACCCAGTACTTC
>few|.|TRBJ1-4|TRBV11-2
CASSPDTILFF
TGTGCCAGCAGCCCCGACACCATTTTGTTTTTT
>once|.|TRBJ2-3|TRBV3-1/TRBV3-2
CASRGGGADTQYF
TGTGCCTCCCGCGGAGGGGGCGCAGATACGCAGTATTTT
>.|.|TRBJ1-5|TRBV19
CASSPPGSNQPQHF
TGTGCCAGTAGTCCTCCGGGGAGCAATCAGCCCCAGCATTTT
>once|TRBD2|TRBJ2-4|TRBV28
CASSLPAWLAGVSKNIQYF
TGTGCCAGCAGTTTGCCCGCTTGGCTAGCGGGAGTGTCAAAAAACATTCAGTACTTC
>.|TRBD2|TRBJ2-7|TRBV7-2
CASGPLGGYEQYF
TGTGCCAGCGGCCCCCTCGGGGGGTACGAGCAGTACTTC
>.|TRBD1|TRBJ1-5|TRBV19
CASSILDRGRGQPQHF
TGTGCCAGTAGTATACTGGACAGGGGGCGAGGTCAGCCCCAGCATTTT
>.|TRBD1|TRBJ1-2|TRBV18
CASSPSTGYDNYGYTF
TGTGCCAGCTCACCGTCGACAGGGTACGATAACTATGGCTACACCTTC
>.|TRBD1|TRBJ1-2|TRBV10-1
CARDPGTGDNYGYTF
TGCGCCAGAGACCCCGGGACAGGGGATAACTATGGCTACACCTTC
>few|TRBD1|TRBJ2-1|TRBV5-5
CASSLVGTVYNEQFF
TGTGCCAGCAGCTTGGTTGGGACAGTCTACAATGAGCAGTTCTTC
>.|.|TRBJ1-1|TRBV18
CASSPQGVSEAFF
TGTGCCAGCTCACCGCAAGGGGTCTCCGAAGCTTTCTTT
>few|.|TRBJ1-1|TRBV5-1
CASSLSGREAFF
TGCGCCAGCAGCTTATCCGGCAGGGAAGCTTTCTTT
>few|TRBD2|TRBJ2-2|TRBV7-2
CASSRSAGVSPGELFF
TGTGCCAGCAGCAGGTCAGCGGGGGTTTCCCCCGGGGAGCTGTTTTTT
>.|.|TRBJ1-1|TRBV11-2
CASSLANARSYTEAFF
TGTGCCAGCAGCTTAGCCAATGCTAGAAGCTACACTGAAGCTTTCTTT
>.|.|TRBJ1-5|TRBV21-1
CASSKANTNLDQPQHF
TGTGCCAGCAGCAAAGCTAACACTAACCTCGATCAGCCCCAGCATTTT